This TCR beta chain was found in a study of blood T cell repertoires in COVID-19. In the study overall: Some COVID-19 samples were acute and others convalescent; all came from the United States, Italy and Spain. In each case, the material was cDNA or gDNA derived from T cells, B-cell-depleted T cells, or PBMCs.

The Seattle patients joined while their infection was active and were tracked longitudinally afterward. Trimming cost V 4 bases and J 1 base; bases outside gene matches: 1. The length of the CDR3 is 14 residues. The germline gives CDR1 SGHRS, CDR2 YFSETQ. In the authors' workflow: Counts of nucleated cells, estimated from reference gene primer amplification, were obtained. Some clones are missing from TCRdb's copy, which holds only in-frame ones; the method was immunoSEQ multiplex PCR. The V and J calls and clone size were taken over from that table, and D and trimming were inferred from the DNA. The table includes 250,000 to 400,000 clones, roughly 90% detected once.

V and J are TRBV5-1 and TRBJ2-2, with 7 bases matching TRBD1. Sequenced material: peripheral blood. The receptor was derived from a woman aged 25 to 39 with COVID-19, enrolled during active disease. Here the CDR3 reads CASSRDRNTGELFF. Written as DNA, the CDR3 is TGCGCCAGCAGCAGGGACAGGAACACCGGGGAGCTGTTTTTT.